The T cell receptor beta chain under discussion was sequenced for a study of T cells in localized non-small cell lung cancer. TCRdb's copy holds only in-frame clones and misses some; the assay was immunoSEQ multiplex PCR. The data contain 1,400 or so clones, 33% of them singletons. This CDR3 is built from 15 residues. Germline V gene lookup returns CDR1 SGHNT and CDR2 YENEEA. V lost 2 bases and J 5 bases, leaving 15 bases between the germline ends. Each adjacent lung sample was taken at least 2 cm from the tumor margin and was free of atypia. This receptor was taken from a man aged 35-69 years with stage I lung adenocarcinoma. The chain couples TRBV11-3 to TRBJ2-5; no clear D gene. This specimen consisted of normal lung tissue next to the tumor, obtained before any cancer treatment. The CDR3 is CASSLLPGPVETQYF. Here the CDR3 DNA reads TGTGCCAGCAGCTTACTTCCGGGCCCGGTGGAGACCCAGTACTTC. Based on the CDR3 plus reference TRBV11-3 and TRBJ2-5, the full variable domain is EAGVVQSPRYKIIEKKQPVAFWCNPISGHNTLYWYLQNLGQGPELLIRYENEEAVDDSQLPKDRFSAERLKGVDSTLKIQPAELGDSAVYLCASSLLPGPVETQYFGPGTRLLVL.